Each of the 21 T cell receptor beta chains below was sequenced from the same sample in a study of blood T cell repertoires in COVID-19. Method: immunoSEQ multiplex PCR; TCRdb's copy keeps in-frame clones and lacks some. The sample has 100,000 or so clones; just over 85% are singletons. Specimen: PBMCs or T cells enriched from blood (not recorded which). All receptors derive from a woman aged 50 to 60 who had recovered from COVID-19.

The chain carries TRBV18 and TRBJ2-7; TRBD1 agrees at 7 bases. V gave up 3 bases and J gave up 4 bases; unmatched junction bases: 3. This CDR3 comprises 13 residues. The germline CDR1 and CDR2 sequences are KGHSH and LQKENI. The CDR3 nucleotides read TGTGCCAGCTCACCCCTGACAGGGTACGAGCAGTACTTC. Translating gives CASSPLTGYEQYF.

This chain links TRBV28 with TRBJ1-6; 7 bases match TRBD1. Germline CDR1 reads MDHEN; CDR2 reads SYDVKM. Losses at the gene ends were 7 bases for V and 7 bases for J; bases not matched to a gene: 10. The CDR3 is 15 amino acids. CDR3 region: CASTLPGTVNSPLHF. Here the CDR3 DNA reads TGTGCCAGCACCCTCCCCGGGACAGTAAATTCACCCCTCCACTTT.

V is TRBV7-9 and J is TRBJ2-7; no clear D. CDR1 SEHNR and CDR2 FQNEAQ come from the germline V gene (reference sequence). The CDR3 extends over 12 amino acids. V was cut by 5 bases and J by 2 bases, with 7 bases left in between. CDR3 sequence: CASSPSAYEQYF. The DNA for the CDR3 is TGTGCCAGCAGCCCCTCGGCCTACGAGCAGTACTTC.

The rearrangement links TRBV19 to TRBJ2-5; tentatively, D is TRBD2 (6 bases). CDR1 is LNHDA and CDR2 is SQIVND in the germline V gene (reference sequence). The CDR3 has 14 residues. V lost 1 base to trimming and J lost 5 bases, with 11 bases between them. The CDR3 reads CASSIGGVGETQYF. For the CDR3, the DNA is TGTGCCAGTAGTATAGGGGGGGTTGGGGAGACCCAGTACTTC.

This chain uses TRBV5-1 with TRBJ1-2, with TRBD1 matching over 7 bases. Germline values: CDR1 SGHRS, CDR2 YFSETQ. The V gene end was trimmed by 3 bases and the J gene end by 0 bases; junction bases not matched to a gene: 5. The length of the CDR3 is 15 residues. The DNA for the CDR3 is TGCGCCAGCAGCTATGGACAGGACTCTAACTATGGCTACACCTTC. It encodes CASSYGQDSNYGYTF.

This clone was recorded only once. V usage is TRBV4-1 and J usage is TRBJ1-2, with TRBD1 matching 8 bases. The V segment lost 5 bases and the J segment 4 bases; nucleotides outside the gene matches: 6. The CDR3 is 14 amino acids. Germline V gene lookup returns CDR1 MGHRA and CDR2 YSYEKL. The CDR3 sequence is CASSNRGETYGYTF. CDR3 DNA sequence: TGCGCCAGCAGCAACAGGGGGGAAACCTATGGCTACACCTTC.

This chain uses TRBV7-9 with TRBJ2-7; D possibly corresponds to TRBD1 (6 bases). V lost 1 base to trimming and J lost 6 bases, with 13 bases between them. CDR1 is SEHNR, CDR2 FQNEAQ, per germline (reference sequence). The CDR3 is 14 residues long. CDR3 coding DNA: TGTGCCAGCAGCTTAGGGGGGCGCCTGGGCGAGCAGTACTTC. This codes for CASSLGGRLGEQYF.

The rearrangement joins TRBV11-3 to TRBJ1-1; D not resolved. The V end was cut by 2 bases, the J end by 3 bases, with 7 bases between. CDR1 SGHNT and CDR2 YENEEA come from the germline V gene. The CDR3 loop spans 13 amino acids. This CDR3 is CASSLYPDTEAFF. CDR3 coding DNA: TGTGCCAGCAGCTTATATCCGGACACTGAAGCTTTCTTT.

CDR3 sequence (DNA): TGCGCCAGCACCGCCGTCCGGGGAGGATACACTGAAGCTTTCTTT. It codes for CASTAVRGGYTEAFF. This rearrangement joins TRBV23-1 to TRBJ1-1; D call uncertain. TRBV23-1 is flagged as an ORF with uncertain function. The CDR3 loop spans 15 amino acids. V was shortened by 7 bases and J by 3 bases, with 18 bases between the two germline ends.

This clone came up once. CDR3 DNA: TGTGCCTGGAGGTACAGCAACACTGAAGCTTTCTTT. Its protein product is CAWRYSNTEAFF. This chain connects TRBV30 to TRBJ1-1; D remains ambiguous. Trimming cost V 3 bases and J 2 bases, with 7 bases left between them. The germline CDR1 and CDR2 sequences are GTSNPN and SVGIG (reference sequence). This CDR3 has 12 amino acids.

V usage is TRBV10-2 and J usage is TRBJ2-3, with D perhaps matching TRBD2 (5 bases). Trimming removed 6 bases at V and 1 base at J, with 14 bases between. The CDR3 covers 15 residues. Looked up from germline, CDR1 is WSHSY and CDR2 is SAAADI. The CDR3 DNA follows: TGCGCCAGCAGGGCCCCGGCGAGGGGCACAGATACGCAGTATTTT. The encoded protein is CASRAPARGTDTQYF.

In its sample, this clone was seen a few times. The chain joins TRBV5-1 to TRBJ2-3; 11 nucleotides agree with TRBD2. The CDR3 consists of 15 residues. V dropped 4 bases and J dropped 5; count of bases not matched to a gene: 6. Germline loops: CDR1 SGHRS, CDR2 YFSETQ. The CDR3 DNA reads as TGCGCCAGCAGCAGTAGCGGGAGGGCAGGAGATACGCAGTATTTT. This translates into CASSSSGRAGDTQYF.

V is TRBV4-1 and J is TRBJ1-2, with a weak D call TRBD1 (5 bases). Trimming stripped 5 bases from V and 6 bases from J, with 16 bases between. The CDR3 length is 14 residues. CDR1 is MGHRA and CDR2 is YSYEKL in the germline V gene. The CDR3 sequence is CASSLGAGKDGYTF. The DNA for the CDR3 is TGCGCCAGCAGCTTAGGGGCAGGGAAGGATGGCTACACCTTC.

J is TRBJ2-3 and V is TRBV24-1, with TRBD1 matching 7 bases. From germline, CDR1 is KGHDR and CDR2 SFDVKD. V was clipped by 10 bases and J by 2 bases; unmatched bases: 5. This CDR3 has 13 amino acids. Here the CDR3 reads CATQRGLTDTQYF. In nucleotides, the CDR3 is TGTGCCACACAGAGGGGGCTCACAGATACGCAGTATTTT.

J is TRBJ1-2 and V is TRBV19; a weak D match, TRBD1 (6 bases). The CDR3 runs 16 residues. Germline assignment: CDR1 LNHDA and CDR2 SQIVND (reference sequence). Trimming removed 0 bases from V and 3 bases from J, with 14 bases in between. CDR3 amino acids: CASSIDRGQNYYGYTF. CDR3 in DNA: TGTGCCAGTAGTATAGATCGCGGACAGAACTACTATGGCTACACCTTC.

The chain couples TRBV6-1 to TRBJ1-3; 8 nucleotides agree with TRBD1. Per germline, CDR1 MNHNS and CDR2 SASEGT. V gave up 3 bases and J gave up 4 bases; unmatched junction bases: 2. The CDR3 length is 14 residues. CDR3 region: CASSEGQAGNTIYF. Here the CDR3 DNA reads TGTGCCAGCAGTGAGGGACAGGCCGGAAACACCATATATTTT.

The V call is TRBV3-1 (or the pseudogene TRBV3-2), the J call TRBJ1-2; TRBD1 is a possible D gene (6 bases). Between the trimmed V and J ends, which lost 4 bases and 8 bases, there was a span of 20 bases. The germline V gene has CDR1 LGHDT and CDR2 YNNKEL (reference sequence). The CDR3 is 15 amino acids. The CDR3 loop is CASSRSKTQGYGYTF. The CDR3 DNA sequence: TGTGCCAGCAGCCGATCCAAAACACAGGGTTACGGCTACACCTTC.

The rearrangement uses TRBV7-7 and TRBJ1-5; D is unresolved. The CDR3 is 16 amino acids. Germline-derived CDR1 and CDR2 are SSHAT and FNYEAQ (reference sequence). V lost 5 bases, J lost 2 bases, and 16 bases lay in between. The CDR3 sequence is CASSGERGLGNQPQHF. Here the CDR3 DNA reads TGTGCCAGCAGCGGGGAAAGAGGGCTCGGCAATCAGCCCCAGCATTTT.

The J gene is TRBJ2-7, the V gene TRBV30, with 8 bases aligning to TRBD1. The CDR3 runs 15 residues. The trim removed 0 bases at V and 0 bases at J, leaving 4 bases unmatched. The germline gives CDR1 GTSNPN, CDR2 SVGIG (reference sequence). This CDR3 reads CAWSVRQGISYEQYF. For the CDR3, the DNA is TGTGCCTGGAGTGTACGACAGGGGATCTCCTACGAGCAGTACTTC.

In regard to this clone: The identical CDR3 is also encoded by other nucleotide sequences in the sample. This chain uses TRBV13 with TRBJ2-1; no clear D gene. CDR1 PRHDT and CDR2 FYEKMQ come from the germline V gene (reference sequence). This CDR3 is built from 11 residues. Trimming took 4 bases from V and 4 from J, leaving 2 bases between them. The CDR3 DNA reads as TGTGCCAGCAGCTCTTACAATGAGCAGTTCTTC. Translated: CASSSYNEQFF.

J is TRBJ1-4 and V is TRBV12-3 or TRBV12-4; D perhaps matches TRBD1 (6 bases). V lost 5 bases and J lost 7, with 8 bases in between. This CDR3 is 12 amino acids long. The CDR3 protein is CASSRTVEKLFF. CDR3 bases: TGTGCCAGCAGTAGGACAGTTGAAAAACTGTTTTTT.